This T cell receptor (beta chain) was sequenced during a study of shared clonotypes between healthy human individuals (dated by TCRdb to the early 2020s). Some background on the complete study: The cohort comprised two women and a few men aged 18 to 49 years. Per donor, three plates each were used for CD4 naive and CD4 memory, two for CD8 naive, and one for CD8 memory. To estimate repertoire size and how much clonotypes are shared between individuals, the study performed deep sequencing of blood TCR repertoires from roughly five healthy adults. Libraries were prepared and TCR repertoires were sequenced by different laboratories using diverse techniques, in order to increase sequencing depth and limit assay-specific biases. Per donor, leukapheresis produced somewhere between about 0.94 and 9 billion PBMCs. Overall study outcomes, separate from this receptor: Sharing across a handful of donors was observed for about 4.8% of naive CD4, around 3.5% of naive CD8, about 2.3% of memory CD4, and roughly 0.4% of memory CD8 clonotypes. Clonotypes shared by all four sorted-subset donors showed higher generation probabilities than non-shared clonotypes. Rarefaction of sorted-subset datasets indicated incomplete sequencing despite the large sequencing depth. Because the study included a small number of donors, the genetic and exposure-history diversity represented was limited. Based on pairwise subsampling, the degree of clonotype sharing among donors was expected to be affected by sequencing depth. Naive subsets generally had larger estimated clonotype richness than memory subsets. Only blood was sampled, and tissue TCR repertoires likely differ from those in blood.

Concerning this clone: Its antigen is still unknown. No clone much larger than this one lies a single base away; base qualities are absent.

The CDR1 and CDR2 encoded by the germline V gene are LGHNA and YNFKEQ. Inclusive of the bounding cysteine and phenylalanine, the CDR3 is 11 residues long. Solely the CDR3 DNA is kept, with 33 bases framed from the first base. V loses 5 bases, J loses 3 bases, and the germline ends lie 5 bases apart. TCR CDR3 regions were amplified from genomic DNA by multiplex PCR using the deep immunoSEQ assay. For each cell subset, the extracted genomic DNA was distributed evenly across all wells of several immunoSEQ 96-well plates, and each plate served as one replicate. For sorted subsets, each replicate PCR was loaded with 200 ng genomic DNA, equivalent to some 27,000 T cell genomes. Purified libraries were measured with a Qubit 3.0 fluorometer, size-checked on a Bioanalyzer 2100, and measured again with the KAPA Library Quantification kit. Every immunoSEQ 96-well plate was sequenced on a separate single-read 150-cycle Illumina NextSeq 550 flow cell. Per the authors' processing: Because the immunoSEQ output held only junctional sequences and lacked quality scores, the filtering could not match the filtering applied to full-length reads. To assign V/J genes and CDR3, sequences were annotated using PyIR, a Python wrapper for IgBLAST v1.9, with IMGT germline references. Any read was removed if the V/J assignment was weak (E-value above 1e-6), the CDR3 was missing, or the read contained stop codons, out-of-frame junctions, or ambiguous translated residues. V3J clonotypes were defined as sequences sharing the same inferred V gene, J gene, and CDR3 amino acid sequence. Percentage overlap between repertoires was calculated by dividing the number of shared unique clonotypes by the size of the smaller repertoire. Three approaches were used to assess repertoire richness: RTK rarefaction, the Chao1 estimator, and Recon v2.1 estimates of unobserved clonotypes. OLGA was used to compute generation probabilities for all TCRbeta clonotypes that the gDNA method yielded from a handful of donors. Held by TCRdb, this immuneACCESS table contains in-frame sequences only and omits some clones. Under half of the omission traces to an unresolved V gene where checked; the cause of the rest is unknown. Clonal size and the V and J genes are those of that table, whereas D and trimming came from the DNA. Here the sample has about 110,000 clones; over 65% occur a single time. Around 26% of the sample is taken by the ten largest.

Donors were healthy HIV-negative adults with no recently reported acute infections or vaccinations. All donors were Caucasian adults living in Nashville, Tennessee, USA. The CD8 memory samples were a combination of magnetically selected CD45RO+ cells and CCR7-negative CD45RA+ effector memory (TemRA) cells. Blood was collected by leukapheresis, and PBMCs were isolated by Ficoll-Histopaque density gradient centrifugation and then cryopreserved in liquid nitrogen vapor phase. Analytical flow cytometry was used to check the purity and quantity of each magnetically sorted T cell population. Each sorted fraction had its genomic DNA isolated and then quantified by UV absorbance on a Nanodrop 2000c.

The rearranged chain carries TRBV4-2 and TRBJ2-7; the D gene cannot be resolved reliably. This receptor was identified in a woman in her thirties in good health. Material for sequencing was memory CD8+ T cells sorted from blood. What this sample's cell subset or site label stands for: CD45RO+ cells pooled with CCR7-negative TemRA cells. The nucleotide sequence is TGTGCCAGCAGCACCGACTACGAGCAGTACTTC. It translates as CASSTDYEQYF.